This T cell receptor (beta chain) appears in the sequencing data of a study of OX40 agonist ivuxolimab in advanced cancers. Turning to the overall study: Ivuxolimab was an agonistic, fully human IgG2 monoclonal antibody directed against OX40 (CD134), a costimulatory receptor. Intravenous ivuxolimab was administered to patients every 2 weeks at six dose levels: 0.01, 0.1, 0.3, 1.5, 3 and 10 mg/kg. In the dose-escalation cohort, around four fifths of patients were male, and the mean age was roughly 56 years with a range of roughly 23 to 79. Among the approximately 50 dose-escalation patients, around 19 had hepatocellular carcinoma, about 15 melanoma, 9 renal cell carcinoma and 9 head and neck cancer. The monotherapy dose-escalation portion (N ≈ 50 patients) of the phase I ivuxolimab trial is reported in the paper. Three dose-escalation patients achieved partial responses, one with hepatocellular carcinoma and two with cutaneous melanoma. Patients were allowed to have had prior anti-PD-1, anti-PD-L1 or anti-CTLA-4 therapy, and 40% of the dose-escalation patients had previously received checkpoint inhibitors. The purpose of peripheral TCRbeta sequencing was to test whether ivuxolimab changed TCR sequence diversity and led to clonal T-cell expansion.

The CDR3 starts with the cysteine, ends with the phenylalanine, and has 14 residues. This entry keeps only the CDR3 DNA: 42 bases, framed from base 1. The germline V gene (reference sequence) supplies CDR1 SEHNR and CDR2 FQNEAQ. V is shortened by 4 bases, J by 4 bases, and the region joining them spans 13 bases. General study outcomes and caveats: At doses from 0.1 to 3.0 mg/kg, clonal expansion was seen in both CD4+ and CD8+ blood T cells between baseline and week 6. After ivuxolimab, CD8+ T cells had more expanded clones than CD4+ T cells on average. Antigen specificity was not determined for the clonally expanded peripheral T cells. In the 0.1-3.0 mg/kg groups, partial responders had among the lowest normalized peripheral clonal expansion, particularly in CD8+ T cells. Low levels of normalized T-cell clonal expansion were also seen in some patients who did not respond.

Comments on this clone: The antigen it recognizes is unknown. The input lacks base qualities; no much larger clone sits a single base away.

The trial excluded patients who had a history of autoimmune disease or were on systemic immunosuppression. Peripheral blood for TCR sequencing was collected from all dose cohorts at baseline, on cycle 4 day 1, and on cycle 7 day 1. The samples were taken from a phase I, first-in-human, multicenter, open-label dose-escalation trial of ivuxolimab. Adults with locally advanced or metastatic melanoma, renal cell carcinoma, hepatocellular carcinoma or head and neck squamous cell carcinoma were enrolled in the trial. Before TCR sequencing, CD4+ and CD8+ T cells were separately sorted from peripheral blood. To sequence the TCRbeta CDR3 region, genomic DNA was isolated from the sorted cells. The immunoSEQ Assay was used to sequence the TCRbeta CDR3 regions. In its TCRdb copy, this immuneACCESS table keeps in-frame sequences only and misses some clones. Where compared with another copy, unresolved V genes explain less than half of these, and the others have no known cause. Across this sample there are tens of thousands of clones, with around 85% seen only once. Approximately 0.63% of the sample comes from the top ten.

This specimen consisted of CD4+ or CD8+ T cells sorted from blood, obtained in a trial of the OX40 agonist ivuxolimab. The rearranged segments are TRBV7-9 and TRBJ2-5; TRBD1 is a weak D gene call, 5 bases matching. The receptor's source is an adult with an advanced solid tumor such as melanoma, head and neck, liver or kidney cancer. The nucleotide sequence is given as TGTGCCAGCAGCTCGACCAGGGTAGCAGAGACCCAGTACTTC. Translation gives CASSSTRVAETQYF.